These T cell receptor beta chains were read from a single sample in a study of PD-L1 blockade in urothelial cancer. Method: immunoSEQ multiplex PCR; TCRdb's copy keeps in-frame clones and lacks some. The sample has tens of thousands of clones; 80% to 90% are singletons. The material was PBMCs, obtained around atezolizumab (anti-PD-L1) treatment. The source of these receptors is a man aged 50-59 years with urothelial cancer. The CDR3 runs from the conserved cysteine through the conserved F or W. The D gene is left open where the match is weak. Expanded clones are given a class, and other clones once, few, many or no size at all.

V	size	D	J	CDR3	DNA
TRBV23-1	.	TRBD1	TRBJ2-2	CASSQPGTGVATNTGELFF	TGCGCCAGCAGTCAACCCGGGACAGGGGTGGCTACTAACACCGGGGAGCTGTTTTTT
TRBV29-1	.	TRBD2	TRBJ2-1	CSGYRGGNEQFF	TGCAGCGGCTACCGGGGGGGGAATGAGCAGTTCTTC
TRBV6-6	.	.	TRBJ1-2	CASTLGGVGPTGYTF	TGTGCCAGCACCCTAGGGGGGGTGGGACCCACTGGCTACACCTTC
TRBV29-1	.	TRBD1	TRBJ1-3	CSVRTGSSGNTIYF	TGCAGCGTACGGACAGGGTCCTCTGGAAACACCATATATTTT
TRBV27	.	TRBD2	TRBJ2-1	CASSAGTSGRNEQFF	TGTGCCAGCAGCGCCGGGACTAGCGGCCGCAATGAGCAGTTCTTC
TRBV27	.	TRBD1	TRBJ1-1	CASSLGQTTEAFF	TGTGCCAGCAGTCTGGGACAGACCACTGAAGCTTTCTTT
TRBV28	.	.	TRBJ2-5	CASRLSGRQETQYF	TGTGCCAGCAGACTAAGCGGCAGACAAGAGACCCAGTACTTC
TRBV12-5	few	.	TRBJ2-5	CASGPGGGETQYF	TGTGCTAGTGGGCCCGGAGGGGGCGAGACCCAGTACTTC
TRBV30	.	.	TRBJ1-1	CAWSAGQQNTEAFF	TGTGCCTGGAGCGCAGGACAGCAGAACACTGAAGCTTTCTTT
TRBV7-6	.	.	TRBJ2-7	CASSPHLQGDSYEQYF	TGTGCCAGCAGCCCCCATTTACAGGGTGACTCCTACGAGCAGTACTTC
TRBV7-3	once	TRBD2	TRBJ2-1	CASSLRPKGSGGYNEQFF	TGTGCCAGCAGTCTTCGCCCTAAGGGAAGCGGGGGATACAATGAGCAGTTCTTC
TRBV19	.	TRBD1	TRBJ2-4	CASRRDSQWGNIQYF	TGTGCCAGTAGGAGGGACAGCCAGTGGGGTAACATTCAGTACTTC
TRBV29-1	.	TRBD1	TRBJ2-2	CSARQGTGELFF	TGCAGCGCCAGACAGGGGACCGGGGAGCTGTTTTTT
TRBV7-6	.	TRBD2	TRBJ2-7	CASSLGLGDEQYF	TGTGCCAGCAGCCTGGGACTAGGAGACGAGCAGTACTTC
TRBV30	.	.	TRBJ2-2	CAWRLPGLITGELFF	TGTGCCTGGAGGCTCCCGGGACTTATCACCGGGGAGCTGTTTTTT
TRBV7-3	once	.	TRBJ2-5	CASSPGNLRGETQYF	TGTGCCAGCAGCCCCGGGAACCTCCGAGGAGAGACCCAGTACTTC
TRBV6-5	.	TRBD2	TRBJ2-1	CASGAGGPYNEQFF	TGTGCCTCCGGGGCGGGAGGGCCCTACAATGAGCAGTTCTTC
TRBV19	.	TRBD2	TRBJ2-2	CASMSPGLVTGELFF	TGTGCCAGTATGAGCCCGGGACTAGTCACCGGGGAGCTGTTTTTT
TRBV5-4	.	.	TRBJ1-2	CASSLGDIYGYTF	TGTGCCAGCAGCTTGGGAGACATCTATGGCTACACCTTC
TRBV6-6	.	.	TRBJ2-7	CASSYPAAGRFEQYF	TGTGCCAGCAGTTACCCGGCCGCGGGCAGGTTCGAGCAGTACTTC
TRBV5-4	.	TRBD1	TRBJ1-2	CASSSGQGANGYTF	TGTGCCAGCAGCTCTGGACAGGGGGCTAATGGCTACACCTTC
TRBV11-3	.	TRBD1	TRBJ2-5	CASSLGLGTAETQYF	TGTGCCAGCAGCTTAGGTTTGGGGACAGCCGAGACCCAGTACTTC
TRBV7-9	.	TRBD2	TRBJ2-3	CASSLRAGGQDTQYF	TGTGCCAGCAGCTTACGGGCGGGGGGGCAAGATACGCAGTATTTT
TRBV9	.	TRBD1	TRBJ2-7	CASSAGTGVLREQYF	TGTGCCAGCAGCGCCGGGACAGGGGTTTTACGCGAGCAGTACTTC
TRBV27	.	.	TRBJ2-1	CASSLSRGSEQFF	TGTGCCAGCAGTTTATCGAGGGGGAGTGAGCAGTTCTTC
TRBV10-3	.	TRBD1	TRBJ1-2	CAISDGGTVNGYTF	TGTGCCATCAGTGATGGCGGGACAGTGAATGGCTACACCTTC
TRBV2	once	TRBD1	TRBJ1-1	CASSDQDRANAEAFF	TGTGCCAGCAGTGACCAGGACAGGGCCAATGCTGAAGCTTTCTTT
TRBV29-1	.	TRBD2	TRBJ2-7	CSGRGAYEQYF	TGCAGTGGCCGGGGGGCCTACGAGCAGTACTTC
TRBV9	.	.	TRBJ2-2	CASSLYGTGELFF	TGTGCCAGCAGCCTTTACGGGACCGGGGAGCTGTTTTTT
TRBV28	.	TRBD1	TRBJ1-2	CASRSIGDSRVGYGYTF	TGTGCCAGCAGATCCATCGGGGACAGTCGTGTGGGCTATGGCTACACCTTC
TRBV19	.	.	TRBJ2-1	CASSIFGGGPIKDEQFF	TGTGCCAGTAGTATATTTGGGGGGGGCCCTATTAAGGATGAGCAGTTCTTC
TRBV28	.	TRBD1	TRBJ2-7	CASTPGQVFYEQYF	TGTGCCAGCACTCCGGGACAGGTCTTCTACGAGCAGTACTTC
TRBV5-1	.	.	TRBJ2-3	CASSSSDTQYF	TGCGCCAGCAGCTCTTCGGATACGCAGTATTTT
TRBV4-3	.	TRBD2	TRBJ2-5	CASSQGYTSGSGIQETQYF	TGCGCCAGCAGCCAAGGTTATACTAGCGGGAGTGGGATCCAGGAGACCCAGTACTTC
TRBV27	medium-sized	.	TRBJ2-4	CASSLRATIAKNIQYF	TGTGCCAGCAGTTTACGGGCGACTATAGCCAAAAACATTCAGTACTTC
TRBV9	.	TRBD2	TRBJ2-1	CASSVVSSGSGSYNEQFF	TGTGCCAGCAGCGTAGTGTCTAGCGGGAGTGGATCCTACAATGAGCAGTTCTTC
TRBV7-3	few	TRBD1	TRBJ2-7	CASSLLPGQIYEQYF	TGTGCCAGCAGCTTACTACCGGGACAGATCTACGAGCAGTACTTC
TRBV7-3	.	.	TRBJ2-2	CASSLKQGTGELFF	TGTGCCAGCAGCTTAAAGCAGGGCACCGGGGAGCTGTTTTTT
TRBV9	.	.	TRBJ2-4	CASSVRGGQDIQYF	TGTGCCAGCAGCGTCCGCGGGGGCCAGGACATTCAGTACTTC
TRBV19	.	TRBD1	TRBJ1-5	CASSIPGQGHQPQHF	TGTGCCAGTAGTATACCTGGACAGGGCCATCAGCCCCAGCATTTT
TRBV7-9	few	.	TRBJ1-6	CASSPGDSPLHF	TGTGCCAGCAGCCCAGGGGATTCACCCCTCCACTTT
TRBV5-1	.	.	TRBJ2-3	CASRIGGGARTDTQYF	TGCGCCAGCAGAATTGGAGGGGGGGCCCGCACAGATACGCAGTATTTT
TRBV30	.	.	TRBJ1-1	CAWSFVRDTEAFF	TGTGCCTGGAGTTTCGTCCGGGACACTGAAGCTTTCTTT
TRBV6-1	.	TRBD1	TRBJ2-3	CASSEQGGQGARNTQYF	TGTGCCAGCAGTGAACAAGGGGGACAGGGGGCGAGAAATACGCAGTATTTT
TRBV28	once	TRBD1	TRBJ1-5	CASRTRTGRANQPQHF	TGTGCCAGCAGAACTCGGACAGGGAGGGCTAATCAGCCCCAGCATTTT
TRBV4-1	.	TRBD1	TRBJ2-5	CASSSRTGAWETQYF	TGCGCCAGCAGTTCCAGGACAGGCGCCTGGGAGACCCAGTACTTC
TRBV2	.	.	TRBJ1-6	CASRATELLYNSPLHF	TGTGCCAGCAGGGCCACAGAGCTCCTCTATAATTCACCCCTCCACTTT
TRBV9	.	TRBD1	TRBJ1-1	CASSVDRGNTEAFF	TGTGCCAGCAGCGTAGACAGGGGGAACACTGAAGCTTTCTTT
TRBV25-1	few	.	TRBJ2-1	CASSVNYNEQFF	TGTGCCAGCAGTGTCAACTACAATGAGCAGTTCTTC
TRBV28	.	TRBD1	TRBJ1-5	CASFSPQGAGQPQHF	TGTGCCAGCTTCTCCCCACAGGGGGCAGGTCAGCCCCAGCATTTT
TRBV21-1	.	.	TRBJ1-5	CASPGQRQPQHF	TGTGCCAGCCCTGGACAGAGACAGCCCCAGCATTTT
TRBV6-6	.	.	TRBJ2-2	CASVDSARTGELFF	TGTGCCAGCGTGGACAGTGCACGGACCGGGGAGCTGTTTTTT
TRBV10-2	once	TRBD2	TRBJ2-7	CASSETLAGGPYEQYF	TGCGCCAGCAGTGAGACTCTAGCGGGAGGGCCCTACGAGCAGTACTTC
TRBV29-1	.	TRBD1	TRBJ2-7	CSGGQGWEQYF	TGCAGCGGTGGACAGGGGTGGGAGCAGTACTTC
TRBV5-5	.	.	TRBJ1-1	CASSLASIRANTEAFF	TGTGCCAGCAGCTTGGCTAGTATTCGAGCGAACACTGAAGCTTTCTTT